Described below is a single T cell receptor (beta chain) sequence and its context. The antigen is not known. The sample is drawn from a study of beta chain features in type 1 diabetes. The sequenced template was cDNA made from the entire isolated RNA. TCRdb keeps only in-frame clones here, not all; method: immunoSEQ multiplex PCR. Of under 500,000 clones listed, over 25% are singletons. General study findings and limits: Shorter TCRB CDR3s, moderately but significantly so, were found in Type 1 diabetes patients in all four CD4+ subsets.

Germline-derived CDR1 and CDR2 are KGHSH and LQKENI. Losses at the gene ends were 5 bases for V and 6 bases for J; bases not matched to a gene: 14. The length of the CDR3 is 17 residues. The source is a man younger than 35 in good health. The chain carries TRBV18 and TRBJ2-3; 10 bases line up with TRBD2. Sequenced material: naive CD4+ T cells from blood. The chain's CDR3 is CASSGKRAGGPSDTQYF. The CDR3 DNA reads TGTGCCAGCTCAGGAAAGAGAGCGGGAGGGCCTAGCGATACGCAGTATTTT.